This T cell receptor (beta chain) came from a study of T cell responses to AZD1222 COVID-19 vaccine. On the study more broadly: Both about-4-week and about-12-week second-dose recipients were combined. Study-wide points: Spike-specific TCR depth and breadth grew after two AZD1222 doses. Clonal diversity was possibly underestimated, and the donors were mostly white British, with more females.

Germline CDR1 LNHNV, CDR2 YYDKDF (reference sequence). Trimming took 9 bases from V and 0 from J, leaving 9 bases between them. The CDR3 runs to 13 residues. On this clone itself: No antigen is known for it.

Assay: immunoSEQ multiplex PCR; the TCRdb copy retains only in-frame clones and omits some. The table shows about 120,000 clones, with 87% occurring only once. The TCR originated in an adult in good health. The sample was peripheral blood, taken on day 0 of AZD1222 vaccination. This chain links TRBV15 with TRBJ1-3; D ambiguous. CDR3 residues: CATTDDSGNTIYF. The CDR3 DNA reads TGTGCCACGACCGATGACTCTGGAAACACCATATATTTT. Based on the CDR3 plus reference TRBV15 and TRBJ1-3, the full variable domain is DAMVIQNPRYQVTQFGKPVTLSCSQTLNHNVMYWYQQKSSQAPKLLFHYYDKDFNNEADTPDNFQSRRPNTSFCFLDIRSPGLGDTAMYLCATTDDSGNTIYFGEGSWLTVV.